This T cell receptor (beta chain) was captured by sequencing in a study of blood T cell repertoires in COVID-19. Trimming left V 4 bases short and J 4 bases short, with 8 bases between. The CDR3 length is 12 residues. From germline, CDR1 is LGHNA and CDR2 YNFKEQ. In the study's own analysis: Reference gene primer amplification gave nucleated cell count estimates. The data were produced by immunoSEQ multiplex PCR, yet TCRdb's version contains in-frame clones alone and is incomplete. V, J and clone size reflect that table, while D and trimming were determined from the DNA. Here the sample spans approximately 300,000 clones, 85% to 90% being singletons.

The sample consisted of peripheral blood. This clonotype was obtained from a man between 35 and 55 years old with acute or convalescent COVID-19. The chain recombines TRBV4-2 with TRBJ2-7, with a tentative D call TRBD2 (6 bases). The CDR3: CASSPGGYEQYF. The CDR3 DNA follows: TGTGCCAGCAGCCCCGGGGGTTACGAGCAGTACTTC.